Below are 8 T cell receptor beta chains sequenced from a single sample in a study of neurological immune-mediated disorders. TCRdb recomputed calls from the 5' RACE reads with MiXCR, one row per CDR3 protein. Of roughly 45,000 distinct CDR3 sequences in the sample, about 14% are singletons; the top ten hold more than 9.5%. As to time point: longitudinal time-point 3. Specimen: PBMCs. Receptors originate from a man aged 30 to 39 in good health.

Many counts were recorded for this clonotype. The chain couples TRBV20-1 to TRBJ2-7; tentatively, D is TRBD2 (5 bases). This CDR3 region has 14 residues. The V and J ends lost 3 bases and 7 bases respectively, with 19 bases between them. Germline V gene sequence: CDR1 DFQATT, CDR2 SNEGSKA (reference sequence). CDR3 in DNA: TGCAGTGCTAGCTCAGGACTCATAACGGGAGAGCAGTACTTC. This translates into CSASSGLITGEQYF.

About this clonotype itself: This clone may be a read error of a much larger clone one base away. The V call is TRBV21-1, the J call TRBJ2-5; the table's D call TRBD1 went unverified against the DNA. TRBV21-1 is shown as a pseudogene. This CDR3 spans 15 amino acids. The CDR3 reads CASRCDSKIEETQYF. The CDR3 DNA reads TGTGCCAGCAGGTGTGACAGTAAAATAGAAGAGACCCAGTACTTC.

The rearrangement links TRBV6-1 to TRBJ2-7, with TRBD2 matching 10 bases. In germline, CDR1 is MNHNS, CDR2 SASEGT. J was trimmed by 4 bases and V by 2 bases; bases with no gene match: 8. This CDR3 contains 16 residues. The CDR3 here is CASSEKAGGPPYEQYF. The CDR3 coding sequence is TGTGCCAGCAGTGAAAAAGCGGGAGGGCCTCCTTACGAGCAGTACTTC.

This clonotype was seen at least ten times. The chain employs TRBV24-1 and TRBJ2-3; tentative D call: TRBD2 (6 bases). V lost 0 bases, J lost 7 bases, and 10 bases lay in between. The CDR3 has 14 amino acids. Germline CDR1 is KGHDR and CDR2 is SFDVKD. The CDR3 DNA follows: TGTGCCACCAGTGATTTGAGGGACTCGAATACGCAGTATTTT. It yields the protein CATSDLRDSNTQYF.

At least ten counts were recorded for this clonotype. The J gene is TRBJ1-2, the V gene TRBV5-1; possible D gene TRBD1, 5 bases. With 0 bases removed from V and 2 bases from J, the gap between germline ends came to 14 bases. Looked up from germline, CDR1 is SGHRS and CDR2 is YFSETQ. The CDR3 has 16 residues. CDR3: CASSLAVDTTNYGYTF. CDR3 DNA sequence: TGCGCCAGCAGCTTGGCCGTGGACACCACAAACTATGGCTACACCTTC.

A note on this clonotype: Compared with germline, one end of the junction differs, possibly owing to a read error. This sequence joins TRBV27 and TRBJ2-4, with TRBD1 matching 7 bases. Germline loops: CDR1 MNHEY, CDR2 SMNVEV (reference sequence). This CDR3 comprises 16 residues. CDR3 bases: TGTTCCAGGAGTCACGGGACAGCTATCGGGCAAAACATTCAGTACTTC. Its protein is CSRSHGTAIGQNIQYF.

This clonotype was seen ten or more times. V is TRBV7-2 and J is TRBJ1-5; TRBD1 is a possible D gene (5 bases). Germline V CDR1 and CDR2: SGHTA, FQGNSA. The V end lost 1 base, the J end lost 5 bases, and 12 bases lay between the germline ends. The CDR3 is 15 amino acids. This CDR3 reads CASSLVSGMDQPQHF. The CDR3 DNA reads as TGTGCCAGCAGCTTAGTTTCAGGGATGGATCAGCCCCAGCATTTT.

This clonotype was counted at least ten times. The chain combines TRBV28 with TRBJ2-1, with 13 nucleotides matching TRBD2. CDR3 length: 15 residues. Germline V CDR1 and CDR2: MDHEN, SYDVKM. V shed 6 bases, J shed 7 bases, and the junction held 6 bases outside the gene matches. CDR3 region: CASSRTSGGRNEQFF. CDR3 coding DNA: TGTGCCAGCAGCCGGACTAGCGGGGGACGGAATGAGCAGTTCTTC.